These 11 T cell receptor beta chains originate from one sample sequenced in a study of blood T cells in healthy people across ages. With a J-beta primer mix and a sample-barcoded 5' primer, a second PCR ran 7 to 11 cycles. TCRdb recomputed calls from the 5' RACE reads with MiXCR, one row per CDR3 protein. The table has 450,000 to 700,000 distinct CDR3 sequences, 25% to 30% seen once. Sequencing was performed on blood. These receptors came from a woman between 65 and 79 years old in good health.

The V and J genes are TRBV12-3 or TRBV12-4 and TRBJ1-2, with D possibly TRBD1 on 5 matching bases. The V gene lost 3 bases and the J gene lost 9 bases, with 11 bases spanning the gap. This CDR3 region has 12 residues. In nucleotides, the CDR3 is TGTGCCAGCAGTTTGGGGGAATTGAGCTACACCTTC. Residues: CASSLGELSYTF.

This clonotype was detected only a few times. The V gene is TRBV27, the J gene TRBJ1-5; the D is unclear. In germline, CDR1 is MNHEY, CDR2 SMNVEV (reference sequence). The CDR3 sequence is 15 residues long. With 5 bases removed from V and 4 bases from J, the gap between germline ends came to 15 bases. The CDR3 protein is CASSPAGSFNQPQHF. The CDR3 DNA reads as TGTGCCAGCAGTCCGGCAGGCTCCTTTAATCAGCCCCAGCATTTT.

This clonotype came up a few times. J is TRBJ1-1 and V is TRBV2; a possible D gene is TRBD1 (6 bases). The CDR3 has 11 amino acids. The germline V gene encodes CDR1 SNHLY and CDR2 FYNNEI. Trimming took off 6 bases at V and 8 bases at J, with 10 bases between the two ends. CDR3 DNA: TGTGCCAGCAGCTCGGACAGAGAAGCTTTCTTT. Protein: CASSSDREAFF.

V gene TRBV7-2 combines with J gene TRBJ2-5, with D perhaps TRBD2 (6 bases). CDR3 size: 17 residues. Deletions cut 6 bases from V and 5 bases from J, with 25 bases between. Germline CDR1 reads SGHTA; CDR2 reads FQGNSA. The CDR3 region has the DNA TGTGCCAGCAGTTATGCGGGGTGGGCCCGTCCCGACGAGACCCAGTACTTC. Its translation is CASSYAGWARPDETQYF.

This clonotype was observed a handful of times. This chain joins TRBV3-1 and TRBJ2-1; the match to TRBD2 covers 8 bases. The end of the DNA aligns better with TRBJ2-7, so the J call may be wrong. The CDR3 is 16 residues long. Looked up from germline, CDR1 is LGHDT and CDR2 is YNNKEL (reference sequence). The CDR3: CASSHQPGLGAFEQYF. The CDR3 DNA follows: TGTGCCAGCAGCCACCAGCCGGGACTAGGGGCTTTCGAGCAGTACTTC.

The rearrangement links TRBV2 to TRBJ2-5; the D gene is possibly TRBD2 (5 bases). This CDR3 contains 11 residues. Germline CDR1 and CDR2: SNHLY and FYNNEI. The CDR3: CVTRAEETQYF. In DNA, the CDR3 is TGTGTCACTAGGGCGGAAGAGACCCAGTACTTC.

This clonotype was counted between two and nine times. This chain connects TRBV12-3 or TRBV12-4 to TRBJ1-1; D not certain. V lost 3 bases to trimming and J lost 0 bases, with 5 bases between them. The CDR3 has 13 residues. The CDR3 nucleotides read TGTGCCAGCAGTTTCCAAGTGAACACTGAAGCTTTCTTT. It is translated as CASSFQVNTEAFF.

This chain uses TRBV28 with TRBJ2-5; TRBD1 matches 12 bases. The CDR3 length is 16 residues. Germline CDR1 is MDHEN and CDR2 is SYDVKM. Trimming took 0 bases from V and 3 from J; bases not matched to a gene: 2. DNA for the CDR3: TGTGCCAGCAGTTTATGGGGGACAGGGGGCGAAGAGACCCAGTACTTC. This sequence encodes CASSLWGTGGEETQYF.

The chain uses TRBV20-1 and TRBJ2-7; 8 bases align to TRBD2. With the DNA end fitting TRBJ2-1 better, the J assignment may be wrong. This CDR3 region has 13 residues. In germline, CDR1 is DFQATT, CDR2 SNEGSKA (reference sequence). CDR3 loop: CSAMSGGYNEQFF. The CDR3 coding sequence is TGCAGTGCCATGAGCGGGGGCTACAATGAGCAGTTCTTC.

About this clonotype itself: At one boundary the junction diverges from the germline segment, which might be a read error. The V call is TRBV24-1, the J call TRBJ1-2; weak D call: TRBD1 (5 bases). Germline V CDR1 and CDR2: KGHDR, SFDVKD. The CDR3 covers 15 residues. CDR3 region: CAASKGDGRVGGYTF. CDR3 nucleotide sequence: TGTGCCGCCAGCAAAGGGGACGGCCGAGTAGGGGGCTACACCTTC.

This chain uses TRBV6-2 or TRBV6-3 with TRBJ2-1; a weak D match, TRBD2 (6 bases). The CDR3 consists of 15 residues. The ends were cut back, 6 bases at V and 7 bases at J, with 19 bases in the middle. CDR1 MNHEY and CDR2 SVGEGT come from the germline V gene. DNA of the CDR3: TGTGCCAGCAGGACCGGGACTTTCTTGATGAATGAGCAGTTCTTC. Amino acids: CASRTGTFLMNEQFF.